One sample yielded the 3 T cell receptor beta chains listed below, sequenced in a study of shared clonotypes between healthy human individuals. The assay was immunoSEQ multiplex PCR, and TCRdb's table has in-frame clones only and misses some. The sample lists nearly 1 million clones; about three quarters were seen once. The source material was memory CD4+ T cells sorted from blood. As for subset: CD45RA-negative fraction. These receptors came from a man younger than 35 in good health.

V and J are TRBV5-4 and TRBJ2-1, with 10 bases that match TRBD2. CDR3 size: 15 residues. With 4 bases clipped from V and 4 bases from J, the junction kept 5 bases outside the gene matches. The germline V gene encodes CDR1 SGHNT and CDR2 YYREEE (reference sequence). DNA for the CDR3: TGTGCCAGCAGCCCTACTAGCGGGGTTTACAATGAGCAGTTCTTC. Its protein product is CASSPTSGVYNEQFF.

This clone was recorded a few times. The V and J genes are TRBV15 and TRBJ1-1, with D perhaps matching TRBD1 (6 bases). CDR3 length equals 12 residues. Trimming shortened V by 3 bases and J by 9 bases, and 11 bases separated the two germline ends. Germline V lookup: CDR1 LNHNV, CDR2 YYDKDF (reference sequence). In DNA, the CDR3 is TGTGCCACCAGCAGGGAAAGGGGGAAAGCTTTCTTT. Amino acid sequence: CATSRERGKAFF. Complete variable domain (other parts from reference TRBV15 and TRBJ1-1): DAMVIQNPRYQVTQFGKPVTLSCSQTLNHNVMYWYQQKSSQAPKLLFHYYDKDFNNEADTPDNFQSRRPNTSFCFLDIRSPGLGDTAMYLCATSRERGKAFFGQGTRLTVV.

DNA for the CDR3: TGTGCCAGCAGGCCTCAGAAATATGGCTACACCTTC. Protein product: CASRPQKYGYTF. The rearrangement uses TRBV6-1 and TRBJ1-2, with D hard to call. The CDR3 is 12 residues long. Trimming took 6 bases from V and 5 from J, leaving 10 bases between them. CDR1 and CDR2 (germline): MNHNS, SASEGT.